The clone carrying this T cell receptor (beta chain) was counted a single time. Original methodology: Estimation of nucleated cell counts was performed using reference gene primer amplification. Produced via immunoSEQ multiplex PCR; TCRdb's table is partial and in-frame only. The V and J calls and the clone size are those of that table, but D and trimming were determined from the DNA. The profile shows around 180,000 clones, more than 80% of them singletons. The entry originates in a study of blood T cell repertoires in COVID-19. Study background: The study drew acute and convalescent COVID-19 samples from the United States, Italy and Spain. In each case, the material was cDNA or gDNA derived from T cells, B-cell-depleted T cells, or PBMCs.

Trimming cost V 7 bases and J 6 bases; bases outside gene matches: 12. The V gene's germline CDR1 is SQVTM and CDR2 ANQGSEA. The CDR3 extends over 15 amino acids. The chain combines TRBV29-1 with TRBJ2-1, with 10 bases that match TRBD2. Sequencing used peripheral blood. This sequence originates from a human donor in a cohort sampled during active COVID-19. The DNA for the CDR3 is TGCAGCGCTAACCCCCCTAGCGGGGGACCCAATGAGCAGTTCTTC. This translates into CSANPPSGGPNEQFF.